The entry below describes one T cell receptor beta chain. Its antigen is unidentified. This CDR3 has 16 amino acids. Between the trimmed V and J ends, which lost 3 bases and 0 bases, there was a span of 9 bases. From germline, CDR1 is LNHDA and CDR2 SQIVND (reference sequence). This entry is derived from a study of shared clonotypes between healthy human individuals. General observations from the study: Despite large depth, sorted-subset datasets appeared incompletely sequenced.

Generated by immunoSEQ multiplex PCR, the TCRdb table keeps only in-frame clones and is missing some. This table has roughly 2 million clones, approximately 95% appearing once. The source is a man aged 18 to 35 in good health. This chain connects TRBV19 to TRBJ1-6, with unresolved D. Sequencing was performed on naive CD4+ T cells sorted from blood. Subset of the sample: CD45RA+ positively selected. The CDR3 is CASSIQASSYNSPLHF. The CDR3 nucleotides read TGTGCCAGTAGTATTCAGGCGAGCTCCTATAATTCACCCCTCCACTTT. The variable domain in full, completed from reference TRBV19 and TRBJ1-6, reads DGGITQSPKYLFRKEGQNVTLSCEQNLNHDAMYWYRQDPGQGLRLIYYSQIVNDFQKGDIAEGYSVSREKKESFPLTVTSAQKNPTAFYLCASSIQASSYNSPLHFGNGTRLTVT.